Listed below are T cell receptor beta chains from one sample, sequenced in a study of cytomegalovirus exposure and HLA in healthy donors. Sequenced by immunoSEQ multiplex PCR; TCRdb stores in-frame clones only, minus some. The profile shows over 100,000 clones, about 86% of them singletons. The sequencing input was PBMCs. The receptors here all came from a woman in her thirties in good health and CMV-seronegative. Both conserved end residues are part of each CDR3. The D gene is left open where the match is weak. Clone size, where shown, is once, few, many, or a class for clones that have expanded.

>TRBV5-1|TRBD2|NA|TRBJ2-7
TGCGCCAGCAGCATTACCCCCACTAGCGGGTCCTACGAGCAGTACTTC
CASSITPTSGSYEQYF
>TRBV7-2|NA|NA|TRBJ2-6
TGTGCCAGCAGCCTCGGGTCTGGGGCCAACGTCCTGACTTTC
CASSLGSGANVLTF
>TRBV27|TRBD2|NA|TRBJ2-3
TGTGCCAGCAGTTTTCACACTAGCGGGATAGATTATAGCACAGATACGCAGTATTTT
CASSFHTSGIDYSTDTQYF
>TRBV5-1|TRBD2|NA|TRBJ2-2
TGCGCCAGCACGAGACTAGCGGGAGGGGGGACCACCGGGGAGCTGTTTTTT
CASTRLAGGGTTGELFF
>TRBV18|NA|NA|TRBJ2-3
TGTGCCAGCTCACCCCGTCTTAACACAGATACGCAGTATTTT
CASSPRLNTDTQYF
>TRBV5-1|NA|NA|TRBJ2-7
TGCGCCAGCAGCTTGGAGGGACTGCCTTACGAGCAGTACTTC
CASSLEGLPYEQYF
>TRBV30|TRBD1|NA|TRBJ2-7
TGTGCCTGGAGGGTCAGGGGGTCCTACGAGCAGTACTTC
CAWRVRGSYEQYF
>TRBV10-3|NA|NA|TRBJ1-1
TGTGCCATCTCCAACAGTCAAAACACTGAAGCTTTCTTT
CAISNSQNTEAFF
>TRBV6-4|TRBD1|few|TRBJ1-2
TGTGCCAGCAGTGACGGGACAGGGAACTATGGCTACACCTTC
CASSDGTGNYGYTF
>TRBV6-1|NA|few|TRBJ1-6
TGTGCCAGCAGTGTATCAGGTGACAATTCACCCCTCCACTTT
CASSVSGDNSPLHF
>TRBV5-1|NA|few|TRBJ1-4
TGCGCCAGCAGGCCCGGTACAGGGATTGAAAAACTGTTTTTT
CASRPGTGIEKLFF
>TRBV5-4|TRBD1|NA|TRBJ2-1
TGTGCCAGCAGCTTACCGGGACAGGGGGCTATTGAGCAGTTCTTC
CASSLPGQGAIEQFF
>TRBV27|TRBD2|NA|TRBJ2-7
TGTGCCAGCAGTTTATCGGCTAGCGGGATACCCTACGAGCAGTACTTC
CASSLSASGIPYEQYF
>TRBV18|NA|NA|TRBJ1-6
TGTGCCAGCTCACCAAATTTCGGGGATAATTCACCCCTCCACTTT
CASSPNFGDNSPLHF
>TRBV28|TRBD1|NA|TRBJ1-2
TGTGCCAGCAGCTCGCCGGGACAGAACTATGGCTACACCTTC
CASSSPGQNYGYTF
>TRBV30|NA|NA|TRBJ1-2
TGTGCCTGGAGCGTCCAGGGGTATGGCTACACCTTC
CAWSVQGYGYTF
>TRBV7-9|TRBD2|NA|TRBJ2-7
TGTGCCAGCAGCCCGCCTTTGGGGGAGGGCCGCTACGAGCAGTACTTC
CASSPPLGEGRYEQYF
>TRBV10-1|NA|NA|TRBJ1-2
TGCGCCAGCAGTGAGGACGGGGAAACAGGGCCTAACTATGGCTACACCTTC
CASSEDGETGPNYGYTF
>TRBV5-5|NA|NA|TRBJ1-5
TGTGCCAGCAGCTGGACGGGGAATCAGCCCCAGCATTTT
CASSWTGNQPQHF
>TRBV4-2|NA|NA|TRBJ2-7
TGTGCCAGCAGCCAAGTTGACACGAACACCTACGAGCAGTACTTC
CASSQVDTNTYEQYF
>TRBV4-3|NA|NA|TRBJ2-7
TGCGCCAGCAGCCAAGGCCCGAACTTCGAGCAGTACTTC
CASSQGPNFEQYF